These 19 T cell receptor beta chains were sequenced from one sample in a study of cytomegalovirus exposure and HLA in healthy donors. The protocol was immunoSEQ multiplex PCR, while the TCRdb copy is restricted to in-frame clones and leaves out a portion. The repertoire holds hundreds of thousands of clones, with 86% as singletons. The sequenced material came from PBMCs. These receptors were collected from a woman under 30 in good health and CMV-seronegative.

The chain uses TRBV10-3 and TRBJ1-4; D possibly corresponds to TRBD1 (6 bases). The germline V and J ends were trimmed by 4 bases and 10 bases, with 10 bases remaining between them. CDR3 length: 12 amino acids. Germline CDR1 ENHRY, CDR2 SYGVKD. Here the CDR3 DNA reads TGTGCCATCAGTGGACAGGAGGCAAAACTGTTTTTT. Translation gives CAISGQEAKLFF.

This chain joins TRBV18 and TRBJ1-1; a possible D gene is TRBD1 (6 bases). The CDR3 covers 14 residues. In germline, CDR1 is KGHSH, CDR2 LQKENI. The V end lost 3 bases, the J end lost 1 base, and 9 bases lay between the germline ends. The CDR3 reads CASSPGAGNTEAFF. The CDR3 bases are TGTGCCAGCTCACCGGGGGCAGGGAACACTGAAGCTTTCTTT.

This clone was observed a handful of times. The chain's CDR3 is CASRDDRLFGYTF. The DNA for the CDR3 is TGTGCCAGCAGGGACGACAGGTTGTTCGGCTACACCTTC. V gene TRBV2 combines with J gene TRBJ1-2; a weak D match, TRBD1 (6 bases). The ends were cut back, 6 bases at V and 8 bases at J, with 16 bases in the middle. This CDR3 is built from 13 residues. In germline, CDR1 is SNHLY, CDR2 FYNNEI.

The chain employs TRBV7-3 and TRBJ2-2; a possible D gene is TRBD1 (5 bases). The CDR3 totals 15 residues. V was pared by 6 bases and J by 1 base, with 12 bases between. CDR1 and CDR2 (germline): SGHTA, FQGTGA. The CDR3 spells CASSSGGQNTGELFF. CDR3 DNA: TGTGCCAGCAGTTCCGGCGGACAGAACACCGGGGAGCTGTTTTTT.

The V gene is TRBV2, the J gene TRBJ2-7; 12 bases map to TRBD2. With 6 bases clipped from V and 3 bases from J, the junction kept 6 bases outside the gene matches. The germline V gene has CDR1 SNHLY and CDR2 FYNNEI. The CDR3 runs 15 residues. CDR3 loop: CASRARLAGDYEQYF. CDR3 DNA: TGTGCCAGCAGGGCTAGACTAGCGGGGGACTACGAGCAGTACTTC.

The chain joins TRBV5-1 to TRBJ2-7; 9 bases map to TRBD1. CDR1 is SGHRS and CDR2 is YFSETQ in the germline V gene. The CDR3 extends over 13 amino acids. Trimming at V came to 8 bases and at J to 4 bases, leaving 7 bases not matched to a gene. The CDR3 reads CASTGGALYEQYF. CDR3 nucleotide sequence: TGCGCCAGTACAGGGGGCGCCCTGTACGAGCAGTACTTC.

V and J are TRBV28 and TRBJ2-3; D gene uncertain. Germline V gene sequence: CDR1 MDHEN, CDR2 SYDVKM. Trimming took off 3 bases at V and 5 bases at J, with 12 bases between the two ends. The length of the CDR3 is 14 residues. The CDR3 coding sequence is TGTGCCAGCAGTTTGTCTCAGCCGGGAGATACGCAGTATTTT. This codes for CASSLSQPGDTQYF.

CDR3 protein: CASSSLDRVYTF. CDR3 nucleotide sequence: TGTGCCAGCAGCTCCCTCGATCGGGTCTACACCTTC. The chain links TRBV5-6 to TRBJ1-2; D gene unclear. The germline V gene encodes CDR1 SGHDT and CDR2 YYEEEE. Trimming took off 3 bases at V and 10 bases at J, with 13 bases between the two ends. The CDR3 length is 12 residues. The full variable domain, its missing parts supplied by reference TRBV5-6 and TRBJ1-2, is DAGVTQSPTHLIKTRGQQVTLRCSPKSGHDTVSWYQQALGQGPQFIFQYYEEEERQRGNFPDRFSGHQFPNYSSELNVNALLLGDSALYLCASSSLDRVYTFGSGTRLTVV.

This clone was seen only a few times. V is TRBV28 and J is TRBJ1-1, with TRBD1 as a possible D gene (6 bases). Germline V gene sequence: CDR1 MDHEN, CDR2 SYDVKM. Trimming cost V 8 bases and J 1 base, with 20 bases left between them. The CDR3 spans 16 residues. The CDR3 loop is CASPPEQGRRNTEAFF. CDR3 bases: TGTGCCAGCCCCCCCGAACAGGGAAGGAGGAACACTGAAGCTTTCTTT.

This clone was counted a single time. The V call is TRBV4-1, the J call TRBJ2-5, with a weak D call TRBD2 (7 bases). Trimming removed 4 bases from V and 4 bases from J, with 16 bases in between. Per germline, CDR1 MGHRA and CDR2 YSYEKL. The CDR3 sequence is 15 residues long. The DNA of the CDR3 is TGCGCCAGCAGCCTCATCCGGGGGGCGCGAGAGACCCAGTACTTC. It is translated as CASSLIRGARETQYF.

The V gene is TRBV6-5, the J gene TRBJ1-1; 9 nucleotides match TRBD1. This CDR3 spans 13 amino acids. J lost 7 bases, V lost 5 bases, and 5 bases had no gene match. Looked up from germline, CDR1 is MNHEY and CDR2 is SVGAGI. CDR3 sequence reads: CASSQDRGNEAFF. CDR3 bases: TGTGCCAGCAGTCAGGACAGGGGTAATGAAGCTTTCTTT.

As to this clone: The sample holds other DNA sequences that translate to the same CDR3. V gene TRBV30 combines with J gene TRBJ1-3, with D unresolved. Germline-derived CDR1 and CDR2 are GTSNPN and SVGIG (reference sequence). There are 13 residues in the CDR3. The V end lost 3 bases, the J end lost 1 base, and 7 bases lay between the germline ends. The DNA for the CDR3 is TGTGCCTGGAGCGCGGGTTCTGGAAACACCATATATTTT. Its protein is CAWSAGSGNTIYF.

This chain joins TRBV5-1 and TRBJ2-5, with 7 bases lining up with TRBD2. The CDR3 covers 14 residues. The V and J ends lost 4 bases and 5 bases, in that order; junction bases with no gene match: 8. CDR1 SGHRS and CDR2 YFSETQ come from the germline V gene. In DNA form, the CDR3 reads TGCGCCAGCAGCACCGGACTAGAGGGTGAGACCCAGTACTTC. Its protein is CASSTGLEGETQYF.

The chain employs TRBV18 and TRBJ1-1; 11 nucleotides match TRBD1. V trimming: 5 bases; J trimming: 3 bases; junction bases outside the gene matches: 11. The CDR3 length is 17 residues. The germline CDR1 and CDR2 sequences are KGHSH and LQKENI. The CDR3 coding sequence is TGTGCCAGCTCAGGTAGGACAGGGGGCCAGCGTGACACTGAAGCTTTCTTT. This sequence encodes CASSGRTGGQRDTEAFF.

The gene calls are TRBV19 and TRBJ2-7; 7 nucleotides match TRBD2. The V and J ends lost 6 bases and 0 bases, in that order; junction bases with no gene match: 11. The CDR3 extends over 16 amino acids. Germline assignment: CDR1 LNHDA and CDR2 SQIVND (reference sequence). The CDR3 DNA is TGTGCCAGTAGCAATGGTGGGAGGGATAGCTCCTACGAGCAGTACTTC. Its translation: CASSNGGRDSSYEQYF.

This clone was seen a few times. The sample holds other DNA sequences that translate to the same CDR3. DNA of the CDR3: TGTGCCAGCAGCCCAAACACAGGGGGTGGCTACACCTTC. As protein: CASSPNTGGGYTF. This chain links TRBV7-9 with TRBJ1-2; 8 bases line up with TRBD1. The CDR3 consists of 13 residues. Germline CDR1 and CDR2: SEHNR and FQNEAQ (reference sequence). The V segment lost 5 bases and the J segment 7 bases; nucleotides outside the gene matches: 6.

This sequence joins TRBV30 and TRBJ1-4; 7 bases agree with TRBD1. CDR1 is GTSNPN, CDR2 SVGIG, per germline (reference sequence). J lost 8 bases, V lost 3 bases, and 6 bases had no gene match. The CDR3 sequence is 13 residues long. CDR3 loop: CAWRQQGKEKLFF. CDR3 DNA sequence: TGTGCCTGGAGGCAACAGGGGAAAGAAAAACTGTTTTTT.

The J gene is TRBJ2-1, the V gene TRBV5-1; D unclear. The V end was cut by 0 bases, the J end by 4 bases, with 5 bases between. CDR3 length equals 13 residues. From germline, CDR1 is SGHRS and CDR2 YFSETQ. The CDR3 here is CASSLGVYNEQFF. CDR3 in DNA: TGCGCCAGCAGCTTGGGAGTTTACAATGAGCAGTTCTTC.

The rearrangement uses TRBV10-2 and TRBJ2-3; 12 bases agree with TRBD2. The CDR3 has 18 residues. Germline CDR1 reads WSHSY; CDR2 reads SAAADI. The ends lost 5 bases at V and 1 base at J; junction bases unmatched: 10. CDR3 coding DNA: TGCGCCAGCAGTCGACTAGCGGGAGTTTACGCCGGCACAGATACGCAGTATTTT. Its protein product is CASSRLAGVYAGTDTQYF.